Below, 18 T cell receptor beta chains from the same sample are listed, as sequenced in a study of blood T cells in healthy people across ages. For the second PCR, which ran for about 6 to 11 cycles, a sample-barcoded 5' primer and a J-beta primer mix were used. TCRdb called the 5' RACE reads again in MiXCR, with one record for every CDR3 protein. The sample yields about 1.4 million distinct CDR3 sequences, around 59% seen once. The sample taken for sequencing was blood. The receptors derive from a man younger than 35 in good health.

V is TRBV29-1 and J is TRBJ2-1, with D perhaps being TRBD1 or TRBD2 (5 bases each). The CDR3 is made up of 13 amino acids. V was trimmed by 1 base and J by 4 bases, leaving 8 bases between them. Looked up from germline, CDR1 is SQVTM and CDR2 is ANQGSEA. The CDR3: CSVEGWGYNEQFF. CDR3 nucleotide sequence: TGCAGCGTTGAAGGGTGGGGGTACAATGAGCAGTTCTTC.

CDR3 residues: CASSPQFTGGLAEAFF. CDR3 coding DNA: TGTGCCAGCAGCCCCCAATTCACAGGGGGTTTGGCTGAAGCTTTCTTT. V usage is TRBV5-5 and J usage is TRBJ1-1, with 8 bases fitting TRBD1. The V gene end was trimmed by 4 bases and the J gene end by 6 bases; junction bases not matched to a gene: 14. Germline V gene sequence: CDR1 SGHKS, CDR2 YYEKEE (reference sequence). CDR3 length equals 16 residues.

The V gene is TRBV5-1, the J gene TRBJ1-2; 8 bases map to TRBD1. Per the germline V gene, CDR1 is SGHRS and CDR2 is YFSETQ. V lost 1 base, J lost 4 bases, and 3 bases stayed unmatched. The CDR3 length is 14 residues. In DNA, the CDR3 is TGCGCCAGCAGCTTGCGGACAGGGCCCTATGGCTACACCTTC. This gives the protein CASSLRTGPYGYTF. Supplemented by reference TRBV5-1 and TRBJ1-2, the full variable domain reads KAGVTQTPRYLIKTRGQQVTLSCSPISGHRSVSWYQQTPGQGLQFLFEYFSETQRNKGNFPGRFSGRQFSNSRSEMNVSTLELGDSALYLCASSLRTGPYGYTFGSGTRLTVV.

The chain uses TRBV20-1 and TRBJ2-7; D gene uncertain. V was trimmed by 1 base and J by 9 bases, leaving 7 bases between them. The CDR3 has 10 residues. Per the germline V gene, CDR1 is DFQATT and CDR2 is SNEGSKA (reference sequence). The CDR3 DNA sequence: TGCAGTGCTAGAGCGGCTCTGCAGTACTTC. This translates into CSARAALQYF.

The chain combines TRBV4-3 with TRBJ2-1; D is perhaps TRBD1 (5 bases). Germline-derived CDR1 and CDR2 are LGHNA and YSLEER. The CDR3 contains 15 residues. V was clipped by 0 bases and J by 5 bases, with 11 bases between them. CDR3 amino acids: CASSQDRGGNNEQFF. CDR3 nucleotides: TGCGCCAGCAGCCAAGATAGGGGCGGAAACAATGAGCAGTTCTTC.

The CDR3 spells CASSYPPLPGQSLGEQYF. The CDR3 DNA reads TGTGCCAGCAGCTATCCCCCCCTACCCGGACAGAGTCTAGGGGAGCAGTACTTC. The chain couples TRBV7-9 to TRBJ2-7, with a possible D match to TRBD1 (6 bases). Germline CDR1 SEHNR, CDR2 FQNEAQ (reference sequence). This CDR3 contains 18 residues. V was clipped by 4 bases and J by 7 bases, with 29 bases between them.

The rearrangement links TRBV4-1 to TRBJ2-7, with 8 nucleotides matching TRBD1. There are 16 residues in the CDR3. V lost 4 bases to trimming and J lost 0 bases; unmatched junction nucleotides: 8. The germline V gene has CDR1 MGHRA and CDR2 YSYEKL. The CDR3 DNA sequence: TGCGCCAGCAGCCCAGGACAGGGAACGTCCTCCTACGAGCAGTACTTC. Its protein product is CASSPGQGTSSYEQYF.

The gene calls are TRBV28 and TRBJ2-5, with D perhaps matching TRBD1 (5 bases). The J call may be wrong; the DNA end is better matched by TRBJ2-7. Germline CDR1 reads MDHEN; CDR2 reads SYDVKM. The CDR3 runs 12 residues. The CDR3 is CASKGDWDEQYF. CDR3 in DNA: TGTGCCAGCAAAGGGGATTGGGACGAGCAGTACTTC.

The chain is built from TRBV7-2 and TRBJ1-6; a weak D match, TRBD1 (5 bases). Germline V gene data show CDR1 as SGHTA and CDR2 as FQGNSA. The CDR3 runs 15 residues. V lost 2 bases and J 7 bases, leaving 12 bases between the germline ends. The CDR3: CASSLTQGNNSPLHF. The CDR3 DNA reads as TGTGCCAGCAGCTTAACGCAGGGAAACAATTCACCCCTCCACTTT.

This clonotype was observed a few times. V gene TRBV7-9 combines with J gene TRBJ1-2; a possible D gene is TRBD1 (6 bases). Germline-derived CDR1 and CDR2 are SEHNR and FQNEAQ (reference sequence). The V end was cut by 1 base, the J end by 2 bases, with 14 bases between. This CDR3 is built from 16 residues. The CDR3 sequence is CASSLVNRERNYGYTF. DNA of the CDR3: TGTGCCAGCAGCTTAGTGAACAGGGAGAGAAACTATGGCTACACCTTC.

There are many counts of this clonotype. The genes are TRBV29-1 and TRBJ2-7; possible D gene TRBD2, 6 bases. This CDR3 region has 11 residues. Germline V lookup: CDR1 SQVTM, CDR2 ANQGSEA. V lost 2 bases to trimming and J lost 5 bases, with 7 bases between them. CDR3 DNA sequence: TGCAGCGTTGAATCGGGAGACGAGCAGTACTTC. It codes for CSVESGDEQYF.

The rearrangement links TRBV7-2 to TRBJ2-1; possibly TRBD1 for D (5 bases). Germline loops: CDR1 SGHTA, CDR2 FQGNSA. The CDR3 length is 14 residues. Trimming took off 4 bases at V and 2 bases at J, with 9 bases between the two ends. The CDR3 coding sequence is TGTGCCAGCAGCTCCCTCAGGGCCTACAATGAGCAGTTCTTC. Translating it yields CASSSLRAYNEQFF. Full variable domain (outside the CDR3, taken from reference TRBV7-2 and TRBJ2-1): GAGVSQSPSNKVTEKGKDVELRCDPISGHTALYWYRQSLGQGLEFLIYFQGNSAPDKSGLPSDRFSAERTGGSVSTLTIQRTQQEDSAVYLCASSSLRAYNEQFFGPGTRLTVL.

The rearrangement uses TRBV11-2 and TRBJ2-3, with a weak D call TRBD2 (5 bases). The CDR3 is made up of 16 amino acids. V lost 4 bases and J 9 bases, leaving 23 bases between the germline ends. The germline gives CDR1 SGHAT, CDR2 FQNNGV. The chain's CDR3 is CASSSPHRGNTGTQYF. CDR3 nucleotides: TGTGCCAGCAGCTCACCCCACCGGGGAAATACGGGGACGCAGTATTTT.

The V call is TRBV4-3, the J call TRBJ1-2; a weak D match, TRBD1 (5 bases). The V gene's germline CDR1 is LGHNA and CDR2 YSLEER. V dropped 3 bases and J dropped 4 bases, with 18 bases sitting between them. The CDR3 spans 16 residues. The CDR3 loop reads CASSQENTGLVYGYTF. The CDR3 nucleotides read TGCGCCAGCAGCCAGGAAAATACAGGTTTGGTCTATGGCTACACCTTC.

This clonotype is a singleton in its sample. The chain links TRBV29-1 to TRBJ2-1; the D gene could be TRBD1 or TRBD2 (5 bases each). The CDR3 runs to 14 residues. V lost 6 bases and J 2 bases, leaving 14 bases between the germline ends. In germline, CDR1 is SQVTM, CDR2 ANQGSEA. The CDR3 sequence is CSVRALGAYNEQFF. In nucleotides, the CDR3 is TGCAGCGTCAGGGCCCTGGGGGCCTACAATGAGCAGTTCTTC.

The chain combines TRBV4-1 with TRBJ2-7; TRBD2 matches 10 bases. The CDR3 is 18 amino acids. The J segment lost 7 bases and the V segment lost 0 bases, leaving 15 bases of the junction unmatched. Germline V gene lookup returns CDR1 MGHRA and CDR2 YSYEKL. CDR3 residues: CASSQDPSSGSSYNEQYF. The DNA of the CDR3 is TGCGCCAGCAGCCAAGATCCCTCTAGCGGGAGCTCCTACAATGAGCAGTACTTC.

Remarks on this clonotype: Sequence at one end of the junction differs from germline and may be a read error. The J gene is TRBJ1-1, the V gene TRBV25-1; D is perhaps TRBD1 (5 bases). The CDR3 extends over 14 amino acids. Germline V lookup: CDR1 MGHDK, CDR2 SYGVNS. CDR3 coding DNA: TGTGCCAGCAGTGAAGGGACGGAGAACACTGAAACTTTCTTT. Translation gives CASSEGTENTETFF.

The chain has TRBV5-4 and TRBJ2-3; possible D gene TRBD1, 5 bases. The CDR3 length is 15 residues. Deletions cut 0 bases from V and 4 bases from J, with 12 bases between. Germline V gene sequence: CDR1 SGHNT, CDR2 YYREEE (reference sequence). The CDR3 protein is CASSLADSRADTQYF. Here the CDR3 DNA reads TGTGCCAGCAGCTTGGCCGACAGCCGCGCAGATACGCAGTATTTT.